This T cell receptor beta chain appears in the sequencing data of a study of T cells in Graves' hyperthyroidism and ophthalmopathy. This clonotype was seen repeatedly, ten times or more. RNA transcripts yielded amplified TCR beta CDR3 regions. TCR CDR3 underwent first-round RT-PCR with the HTBI primer set. TCRdb used MiXCR to reprocess the multiplex PCR reads, holding one entry per CDR3 protein. The top ten clones hold 5.3% of a sample with approximately 410,000 distinct CDR3 sequences, around 13% of them seen once. Germline CDR1 MDHEN, CDR2 SYDVKM. This CDR3 is built from 13 residues. The junction had 5 bases not matched to a gene; V was cut back by 9 bases and J by 7 bases.

Sequencing input: blood. The TCR sequence derives from a woman younger than 30 with Graves' hyperthyroidism. J is TRBJ1-4 and V is TRBV28, with TRBD1 matching 10 bases. The CDR3: CASSRDRGEKLFF. In DNA, the CDR3 is TGTGCCAGTTCCCGGGACAGGGGTGAAAAACTGTTTTTT.